The present TCR beta chain was sequenced within a study of blood T cell repertoires in COVID-19. Clones were sequenced by immunoSEQ multiplex PCR, and TCRdb holds only the in-frame ones, with some missing. The sample contains roughly 80,000 clones, 80% of which appear only once. The CDR3 sequence is 13 residues long. The ends were cut back, 1 base at V and 3 bases at J, with 6 bases in the middle. Per germline, CDR1 GTSNPN and CDR2 SVGIG (reference sequence). Sequenced sample: peripheral blood. This chain uses TRBV30 with TRBJ1-4, with D tentatively TRBD1 (6 bases). The TCR sequence derives from a man between 60 and 75 years old with active or convalescent COVID-19. Here the CDR3 reads CAWSGQANEKLFF. In DNA, the CDR3 is TGTGCCTGGAGTGGACAGGCTAATGAAAAACTGTTTTTT.